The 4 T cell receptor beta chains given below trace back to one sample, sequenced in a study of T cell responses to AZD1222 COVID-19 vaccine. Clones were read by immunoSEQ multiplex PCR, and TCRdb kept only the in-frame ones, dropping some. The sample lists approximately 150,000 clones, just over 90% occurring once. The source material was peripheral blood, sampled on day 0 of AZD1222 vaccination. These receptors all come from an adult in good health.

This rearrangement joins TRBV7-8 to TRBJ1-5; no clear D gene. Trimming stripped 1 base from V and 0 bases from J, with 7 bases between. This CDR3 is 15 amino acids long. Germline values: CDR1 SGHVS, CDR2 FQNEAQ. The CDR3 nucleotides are TGTGCCAGCAGCTTAGTACCTTATAGCAATCAGCCCCAGCATTTT. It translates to CASSLVPYSNQPQHF.

CDR3 amino acids: CATSRSLGQVSGNTIYF. The CDR3 region has the DNA TGTGCCACCAGCAGATCATTGGGCCAGGTCTCTGGAAACACCATATATTTT. The V call is TRBV15, the J call TRBJ1-3; D remains ambiguous. The germline V gene has CDR1 LNHNV and CDR2 YYDKDF (reference sequence). V lost 2 bases, J lost 0 bases, and 14 bases lay in between. The CDR3 length is 17 residues.

CDR3 amino acids: CASTDRGRTEAFF. The CDR3 DNA reads TGTGCCTCCACAGACAGGGGTAGGACTGAAGCTTTCTTT. The chain couples TRBV10-3 to TRBJ1-1, with 8 bases that match TRBD1. Unmatched junction bases numbered 10, after V lost 11 bases and J lost 5 bases. The CDR3 is 13 amino acids. Germline V CDR1 and CDR2: ENHRY, SYGVKD.

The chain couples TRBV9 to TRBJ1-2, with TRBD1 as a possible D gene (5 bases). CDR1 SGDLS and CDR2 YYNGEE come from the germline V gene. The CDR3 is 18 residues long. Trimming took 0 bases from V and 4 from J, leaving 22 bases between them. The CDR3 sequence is CASSVERAGKGTGYGYTF. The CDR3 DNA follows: TGTGCCAGCAGCGTAGAGAGGGCAGGGAAGGGCACTGGCTATGGCTACACCTTC.